These 26 T cell receptor beta chains came from one sample sequenced in a study of human T cells and chemical hapten exposure. TCRdb re-derived calls from the RACE reads in MiXCR, one entry per CDR3 protein. The data show hundreds of thousands of distinct CDR3 sequences, about 6.3% seen once. The time point is: patch test 2, 6 weeks after DPC sensitization. The treatment denotes: therapeutic diphenylcyclopropenone sensitization with weekly scalp DPC. The sample in question was whole blood, obtained in connection with sensitization to the hapten diphenylcyclopropenone (DPC). The receptors derive from a woman aged 18-29 years with alopecia areata. Some clones in this sample may be carry-over from other donors' samples.

In this sample, this clonotype turned up many times. This chain joins TRBV2 and TRBJ1-5; perhaps TRBD1 as D (6 bases). V was pared by 7 bases and J by 3 bases, with 16 bases between. Germline CDR1 is SNHLY and CDR2 is FYNNEI. This CDR3 is 15 amino acids long. CDR3 amino acids: CASIEGGSPNQPQHF. In nucleotides, the CDR3 is TGTGCCAGCATTGAGGGGGGCTCCCCCAATCAGCCCCAGCATTTT.

This clonotype was detected a few times. The gene calls are TRBV10-3 and TRBJ2-6; D possibly corresponds to TRBD2 (7 bases). Trimming removed 8 bases from V and 3 bases from J, with 17 bases in between. The CDR3 covers 16 residues. Germline lookup yields CDR1 ENHRY and CDR2 SYGVKD. CDR3 loop: CAIGFRGASGANVLTF. The CDR3, as DNA: TGTGCCATCGGCTTTCGGGGGGCAAGTGGGGCCAACGTCCTGACTTTC.

The chain links TRBV7-2 to TRBJ1-4; D is uncertain. The CDR3 totals 15 residues. V was clipped by 1 base and J by 0 bases, with 6 bases between them. Germline CDR1 SGHTA, CDR2 FQGNSA. CDR3 sequence: CASSLGQPTNEKLFF. In DNA form, the CDR3 reads TGTGCCAGCAGCTTAGGGCAGCCAACTAATGAAAAACTGTTTTTT.

This clonotype was recorded at least ten times. V is TRBV6-6 and J is TRBJ1-2, with a possible D match to TRBD1 (5 bases). Germline-derived CDR1 and CDR2 are MNHNY and SVGAGI (reference sequence). Trimming removed 7 bases at V and 4 bases at J, with 13 bases between. This CDR3 region has 13 residues. The CDR3 protein is CASKTAILYGYTF. CDR3 DNA: TGTGCCAGCAAGACAGCCATTCTCTATGGCTACACCTTC.

The table lists this clonotype with a few counts. The CDR3 DNA sequence: TGTGCCAGCAGCTTAAACCAACAAGAGACCCAGTACTTC. This gives the protein CASSLNQQETQYF. This chain links TRBV7-2 with TRBJ2-5; D ambiguous. This CDR3 comprises 13 residues. Germline CDR1 is SGHTA and CDR2 is FQGNSA. Trimming pared 2 bases from V and 2 bases from J, leaving 6 bases between.

This clonotype has only a few counts. J is TRBJ1-5 and V is TRBV29-1, with TRBD1 matching over 7 bases. Germline CDR1 is SQVTM and CDR2 is ANQGSEA. V lost 5 bases to trimming and J lost 0 bases; unmatched junction nucleotides: 4. This CDR3 is 14 amino acids long. The CDR3: CSVTDRNSNQPQHF. In DNA, the CDR3 is TGCAGCGTTACGGACAGGAATAGCAATCAGCCCCAGCATTTT.

This clonotype was seen only a few times. The J gene is TRBJ1-6, the V gene TRBV11-1; D gene uncertain. CDR1 is SGHAT, CDR2 FQDESV, per germline (reference sequence). The V end lost 2 bases, the J end lost 4 bases, and 12 bases lay between the germline ends. The CDR3 runs to 16 residues. The CDR3 sequence: CASSLRRTGYNSPLHF. As DNA, the CDR3 is TGTGCCAGCAGCTTACGAAGGACCGGGTATAATTCACCCCTCCACTTT.

This clonotype was found a few times. The rearrangement links TRBV7-9 to TRBJ1-2, with 8 bases matching TRBD1. Germline CDR1 is SEHNR and CDR2 is FQNEAQ (reference sequence). After removal of 5 bases from V and 4 bases from J, the junction contained 9 bases not matched to a gene. This CDR3 is built from 15 residues. As DNA, the CDR3 is TGTGCCAGCAGCGCCCCAGGACAGGGATTCTATGGCTACACCTTC. Protein: CASSAPGQGFYGYTF. Together with reference TRBV7-9 and TRBJ1-2, the CDR3 gives the full variable domain: DTGVSQNPRHKITKRGQNVTFRCDPISEHNRLYWYRQTLGQGPEFLTYFQNEAQLEKSRLLSDRFSAERPKGSFSTLEIQRTEQGDSAMYLCASSAPGQGFYGYTFGSGTRLTVV.

At least ten counts were recorded for this clonotype. The chain employs TRBV4-3 and TRBJ1-2, with D unresolved. V lost 5 bases and J lost 0, with 13 bases in between. Germline CDR1 LGHNA, CDR2 YSLEER. The length of the CDR3 is 15 residues. CDR3 in DNA: TGCGCCAGCAGCTCTCTTGAGGTAGCTAACTATGGCTACACCTTC. Its translation is CASSSLEVANYGYTF.

The rearrangement links TRBV11-2 to TRBJ2-1; D not resolved. The CDR3 contains 12 residues. Looked up from germline, CDR1 is SGHAT and CDR2 is FQNNGV. Trimming pared 5 bases from V and 2 bases from J, leaving 4 bases between. CDR3 in amino acids: CASSPPYNEQFF. The CDR3 bases are TGTGCCAGCAGCCCCCCCTACAATGAGCAGTTCTTC.

This clonotype was seen at least ten times. The chain has TRBV5-1 and TRBJ1-2, with D hard to call. CDR1 and CDR2 (germline): SGHRS, YFSETQ. CDR3 length: 14 amino acids. Trimming removed 0 bases at V and 9 bases at J, with 15 bases between. The DNA of the CDR3 is TGCGCCAGCAGCTTGGACGAATCGGGTTGGAGCTACACCTTC. It translates to CASSLDESGWSYTF. The full variable domain, rest sourced from reference TRBV5-1 and TRBJ1-2, is KAGVTQTPRYLIKTRGQQVTLSCSPISGHRSVSWYQQTPGQGLQFLFEYFSETQRNKGNFPGRFSGRQFSNSRSEMNVSTLELGDSALYLCASSLDESGWSYTFGSGTRLTVV.

At least ten counts were recorded for this clonotype. The J gene is TRBJ2-5, the V gene TRBV2, with TRBD1 matching over 8 bases. V trimming: 7 bases; J trimming: 5 bases; junction bases outside the gene matches: 6. Germline lookup yields CDR1 SNHLY and CDR2 FYNNEI. The CDR3 contains 13 residues. This CDR3 reads CASTDRGYETQYF. In nucleotides, the CDR3 is TGTGCCAGCACCGACAGGGGATACGAGACCCAGTACTTC.

Here the CDR3 reads CSGGGYTDTQYF. CDR3 sequence (DNA): TGCAGTGGAGGGGGATACACAGATACGCAGTATTTT. The V gene is TRBV20-1, the J gene TRBJ2-3; D perhaps matches TRBD1 (6 bases). V gave up 7 bases and J gave up 2 bases, with 10 bases separating them. Germline values: CDR1 DFQATT, CDR2 SNEGSKA (reference sequence). The CDR3 consists of 12 residues.

The chain has TRBV6-5 and TRBJ1-5; no clear D. Germline V lookup: CDR1 MNHEY, CDR2 SVGAGI. Trimming took off 4 bases at V and 7 bases at J, with 8 bases between the two ends. The CDR3 is made up of 12 amino acids. The CDR3 region has the DNA TGTGCCAGCAGTTCGGGGTCCCAGCCCCAGCATTTT. Translated: CASSSGSQPQHF.

Worth noting for this clonotype: This may arise from a read error, as a much more abundant clone is one base away. The chain employs TRBV12-3 or TRBV12-4 and TRBJ1-5; D uncertain. The length of the CDR3 is 14 residues. The V and J ends lost 6 bases and 6 bases respectively, with 15 bases between them. The DNA of the CDR3 is TGTGCCAGCAGCCTCACGGAAAAAGGTCAGCCCCAGCATTTT. It codes for CASSLTEKGQPQHF.

This clonotype was found many times. This rearrangement joins TRBV5-1 to TRBJ1-2; TRBD1 aligns across 9 bases. The CDR3 has 16 amino acids. The germline CDR1 and CDR2 sequences are SGHRS and YFSETQ. V shed 2 bases, J shed 4 bases, and the junction held 9 bases outside the gene matches. CDR3 coding DNA: TGCGCCAGCAGCTTCCTCACAGGGGGCGATGCCTATGGCTACACCTTC. It specifies CASSFLTGGDAYGYTF.

The chain combines TRBV4-1 with TRBJ1-4; D not resolved. This CDR3 is 17 amino acids long. V lost 1 base, J lost 4 bases, and 16 bases lay in between. Germline V CDR1 and CDR2: MGHRA, YSYEKL. In DNA, the CDR3 is TGCGCCAGCAGCCAAGCCTGGTCGATGGCGGTTAATGAAAAACTGTTTTTT. Translated: CASSQAWSMAVNEKLFF.

This chain connects TRBV4-1 to TRBJ2-7; possibly TRBD1 for D (6 bases). Trimming took 3 bases from V and 5 from J, leaving 17 bases between them. This CDR3 comprises 15 residues. Germline values: CDR1 MGHRA, CDR2 YSYEKL. Here the CDR3 DNA reads TGCGCCAGCAGCCAGTCAAGGGACAAGATAGACGAGCAGTACTTC. This translates into CASSQSRDKIDEQYF.

In this sample, this clonotype turned up many times. The chain joins TRBV20-1 to TRBJ2-3; TRBD1 is a possible D gene (6 bases). The ends were cut back, 3 bases at V and 6 bases at J, with 13 bases in the middle. The CDR3 totals 13 residues. CDR1 is DFQATT, CDR2 SNEGSKA, per germline (reference sequence). CDR3 bases: TGCAGTGCTAGGGGGGCCTTTGGGGATACGCAGTATTTT. It translates to CSARGAFGDTQYF.

The table lists this clonotype with many counts. The V and J genes are TRBV7-2 and TRBJ2-1, with no clear D. This CDR3 has 12 residues. V lost 1 base, J lost 3 bases, and 1 base lay in between. CDR1 is SGHTA and CDR2 is FQGNSA in the germline V gene. CDR3 sequence reads: CASSLVYNEQFF. The CDR3 DNA reads as TGTGCCAGCAGCTTAGTCTACAATGAGCAGTTCTTC. Full variable domain (rest looked up from reference TRBV7-2 and TRBJ2-1): GAGVSQSPSNKVTEKGKDVELRCDPISGHTALYWYRQSLGQGLEFLIYFQGNSAPDKSGLPSDRFSAERTGGSVSTLTIQRTQQEDSAVYLCASSLVYNEQFFGPGTRLTVL.

This clonotype appeared many times. The chain joins TRBV6-1 to TRBJ1-2; D is perhaps TRBD1 (5 bases). The CDR3 is 15 residues long. V lost 2 bases to trimming and J lost 2 bases, with 12 bases between them. Germline V CDR1 and CDR2: MNHNS, SASEGT. The DNA for the CDR3 is TGTGCCAGCAGTGAAAGGGATAGGGGAAACTATGGCTACACCTTC. Its translation: CASSERDRGNYGYTF.

This chain joins TRBV6-5 and TRBJ2-7, with D perhaps TRBD1 or TRBD2 (5 bases each). This CDR3 region has 16 residues. The germline V gene has CDR1 MNHEY and CDR2 SVGAGI. Trimming shortened V by 6 bases and J by 0 bases, and 18 bases separated the two germline ends. CDR3 region: CASSPGGGASSYEQYF. The DNA of the CDR3 is TGTGCCAGCAGCCCCGGTGGGGGAGCGAGCTCCTACGAGCAGTACTTC.

This clonotype was observed a handful of times. The chain links TRBV4-3 to TRBJ2-3, with TRBD1 identical over 9 bases. The germline CDR1 and CDR2 sequences are LGHNA and YSLEER. The CDR3 loop spans 17 amino acids. V gave up 2 bases and J gave up 4 bases; unmatched junction bases: 10. CDR3 in amino acids: CASSQKLPGQGADTQYF. The CDR3 DNA reads as TGCGCCAGCAGCCAAAAACTCCCGGGACAGGGAGCAGATACGCAGTATTTT.

This clonotype was seen only a few times. The chain uses TRBV9 and TRBJ2-1; TRBD2 agrees at 7 bases. Germline CDR1 reads SGDLS; CDR2 reads YYNGEE. This CDR3 region has 15 residues. V dropped 4 bases and J dropped 4; count of bases not matched to a gene: 8. CDR3 sequence (DNA): TGTGCCAGCAGCTCGGGGACTACAACTTACAATGAGCAGTTCTTC. This translates into CASSSGTTTYNEQFF.

This clonotype was seen ten or more times. V and J are TRBV28 and TRBJ1-2; 8 bases line up with TRBD1. The J segment lost 4 bases and the V segment lost 6 bases, leaving 4 bases of the junction unmatched. CDR3 length: 13 residues. Looked up from germline, CDR1 is MDHEN and CDR2 is SYDVKM. The CDR3 loop reads CASSYGTGYGYTF. The DNA for the CDR3 is TGTGCCAGCAGCTATGGGACAGGCTATGGCTACACCTTC.

In the case of this clonotype: This may be a read error: a much more frequent sequence differs by one nucleotide. CDR3 amino acids: CSAGPRVRGLDEQYF. The CDR3 bases are TGCAGTGCGGGGCCCCGGGTCAGGGGCTTGGACGAGCAGTACTTC. The rearrangement uses TRBV20-1 and TRBJ2-7, with a possible D match to TRBD1 (6 bases). Germline-derived CDR1 and CDR2 are DFQATT and SNEGSKA (reference sequence). This CDR3 is 15 amino acids long. V was trimmed by 6 bases and J by 5 bases, leaving 23 bases between them.